These 26 T cell receptor beta chains were sequenced from one sample in a study of blood T cells in healthy people across ages. Through a sample-barcoded 5' primer and a J-beta primer mix, a second PCR was run for roughly 6 to 11 cycles. One entry per CDR3 protein results from TCRdb running MiXCR on the 5' RACE reads. The sample records about 1.1 million distinct CDR3 sequences, around two fifths being singletons. Sequenced sample: blood. These receptors all stem from a man aged 18 to 35 in good health.

The sample holds a few counts of this clonotype. The genes are TRBV20-1 and TRBJ2-4, with D possibly TRBD2 on 6 matching bases. CDR3 length equals 15 residues. Between the trimmed V and J ends, which lost 6 bases and 2 bases, there was a span of 17 bases. CDR1 and CDR2 (germline): DFQATT, SNEGSKA (reference sequence). The CDR3 region has the DNA TGCAGTGCCCCCGACGGAGGGGCTTCCAAAAACATTCAGTACTTC. Translated: CSAPDGGASKNIQYF.

This clonotype was seen more than once but under ten times. The chain has TRBV29-1 and TRBJ1-2; 8 bases match TRBD1. V shed 4 bases and J 7 bases; nucleotides not matched to a gene: 8. This CDR3 is 13 amino acids long. Germline CDR1 SQVTM, CDR2 ANQGSEA. The CDR3 region has the DNA TGCAGCGTTGGTGTAGGACAGGGAAGTGGCTACACCTTC. Translated, it gives CSVGVGQGSGYTF.

This clonotype has only a few counts. V gene TRBV6-5 combines with J gene TRBJ1-2; a possible D gene is TRBD1 (5 bases). The CDR3 spans 15 residues. CDR1 MNHEY and CDR2 SVGAGI come from the germline V gene. Trimming took off 4 bases at V and 2 bases at J, with 14 bases between the two ends. The CDR3, as DNA: TGTGCCAGCAGTTCCTACCCGACAGTAAACTATGGCTACACCTTC. As protein: CASSSYPTVNYGYTF.

J is TRBJ2-2 and V is TRBV7-8; D is perhaps TRBD1 (6 bases). Trimming took off 7 bases at V and 1 base at J, with 13 bases between the two ends. This CDR3 comprises 15 residues. The germline V gene encodes CDR1 SGHVS and CDR2 FQNEAQ. CDR3 in amino acids: CASTDARGNTGELFF. In nucleotides, the CDR3 is TGTGCCAGCACGGATGCCAGGGGGAACACCGGGGAGCTGTTTTTT.

This clonotype was detected many times. CDR3 nucleotide sequence: TGTGCCAGCAGCTTAGATCCAGGACTCACAGATACGCAGTATTTT. It is translated as CASSLDPGLTDTQYF. The chain has TRBV7-2 and TRBJ2-3; perhaps TRBD2 as D (5 bases). Germline V gene data show CDR1 as SGHTA and CDR2 as FQGNSA. The CDR3 has 15 residues. Trimming took 1 base from V and 2 from J, leaving 10 bases between them.

Points on this clonotype: This may be a read error: a much more frequent sequence differs by one nucleotide. This chain links TRBV20-1 with TRBJ2-3; D call uncertain. Looked up from germline, CDR1 is DFQATT and CDR2 is SNEGSKA (reference sequence). The length of the CDR3 is 13 residues. The CDR3 protein is CGASRVSTDTQYF. CDR3 DNA: TGCGGTGCTAGTCGAGTGAGCACAGATACGCAGTATTTT.

This sequence joins TRBV5-6 and TRBJ1-2; 8 bases are a match to TRBD1. The V gene end was trimmed by 4 bases and the J gene end by 5 bases; junction bases not matched to a gene: 13. CDR1 is SGHDT and CDR2 is YYEEEE in the germline V gene. CDR3 length: 16 amino acids. CDR3 residues: CASSLNPTGAGYGYTF. As DNA, the CDR3 is TGTGCCAGCAGCCTAAATCCGACAGGGGCCGGGTATGGCTACACCTTC. The full variable domain, in which reference TRBV5-6 and TRBJ1-2 provide the parts outside the CDR3, is DAGVTQSPTHLIKTRGQQVTLRCSPKSGHDTVSWYQQALGQGPQFIFQYYEEEERQRGNFPDRFSGHQFPNYSSELNVNALLLGDSALYLCASSLNPTGAGYGYTFGSGTRLTVV.

The DNA for the CDR3 is TGTGCCACCAGTGATTCTCTTGAGACCCAGTTCTTC. It is translated as CATSDSLETQFF. The genes are TRBV24-1 and TRBJ2-5; D ambiguous. Gene TRBJ2-1 matches the end of the DNA better, so the J call may be wrong. Germline-derived CDR1 and CDR2 are KGHDR and SFDVKD. The CDR3 sequence is 12 residues long.

CDR3 nucleotide sequence: TGTGCCATCAGTGATCAGGGGCCCAGCTCCTACAATGAGCAGTACTTC. This translates into CAISDQGPSSYNEQYF. The chain joins TRBV10-3 to TRBJ2-1, with a tentative D call TRBD1 (6 bases). The J call is uncertain, as TRBJ2-7 better fits the DNA end. CDR3 length equals 16 residues. Germline CDR1 is ENHRY and CDR2 is SYGVKD.

The V gene is TRBV6-1, the J gene TRBJ1-1; 8 positions agree with TRBD1. V dropped 2 bases and J dropped 1; count of bases not matched to a gene: 6. Germline lookup yields CDR1 MNHNS and CDR2 SASEGT. This CDR3 has 16 residues. The CDR3 spells CASSEPPGQENTEAFF. In DNA, the CDR3 is TGTGCCAGCAGTGAACCCCCGGGACAGGAGAACACTGAAGCTTTCTTT.

This clonotype was detected ten times or more. The chain uses TRBV4-2 and TRBJ2-4; 9 bases are a match to TRBD1. This CDR3 contains 14 residues. The V segment lost 0 bases and the J segment 10 bases; nucleotides outside the gene matches: 4. Germline CDR1 and CDR2: LGHNA and YNFKEQ. In DNA, the CDR3 is TGTGCCAGCAGCCAAGAGAGGACAGGGGAAATTCAGTACTTC. Translated: CASSQERTGEIQYF.

In regard to this clonotype: One end of the junction does not line up with germline, which may come from a read error. The CDR3 protein is CASSEAPGQGLYEQLF. The CDR3 nucleotides read TGTGCCAGCAGTGAGGCCCCGGGACAGGGATTATACGAGCAGCTCTTC. This rearrangement joins TRBV6-4 to TRBJ2-1; 9 bases fit TRBD1. The CDR3 covers 16 residues. Germline loops: CDR1 MRHNA, CDR2 SNTAGT.

V is TRBV10-3 and J is TRBJ1-6; 7 positions agree with TRBD1. The germline V gene encodes CDR1 ENHRY and CDR2 SYGVKD. The V and J ends lost 6 bases and 6 bases, in that order; junction bases with no gene match: 11. The CDR3 is 16 amino acids. Written as DNA, the CDR3 is TGTGCCATCAGCCCAGACAGGGTGTCGGGTAATTCACCCCTCCACTTT. It encodes CAISPDRVSGNSPLHF.

V is TRBV20-1 and J is TRBJ2-5; TRBD2 agrees at 13 bases. This CDR3 spans 16 amino acids. Per the germline V gene, CDR1 is DFQATT and CDR2 is SNEGSKA (reference sequence). Trimming at V came to 0 bases and at J to 6 bases, leaving 7 bases not matched to a gene. The CDR3 DNA follows: TGCAGTGCTAGAGATCTCGGGACTAGCGGGGTTCAGACCCAGTACTTC. This translates into CSARDLGTSGVQTQYF.

V and J are TRBV12-3 or TRBV12-4 and TRBJ1-2; D not resolved. Between the trimmed V and J ends, which lost 7 bases and 8 bases, there was a span of 17 bases. CDR3 length: 13 amino acids. The DNA of the CDR3 is TGTGCCAGCAACGAATGGCGGGGAAACGGCTACACCTTC. Its translation: CASNEWRGNGYTF.

This rearrangement joins TRBV18 to TRBJ2-5; perhaps TRBD1 as D (5 bases). CDR3 length: 16 amino acids. Germline V gene data show CDR1 as KGHSH and CDR2 as LQKENI. Trimming left V 4 bases short and J 1 base short, with 16 bases between. CDR3 sequence reads: CASSLGDRRVQETQYF. The CDR3 DNA reads as TGTGCCAGCTCACTAGGCGACAGAAGAGTCCAAGAGACCCAGTACTTC.

The rearrangement links TRBV7-6 to TRBJ1-1; tentatively, D is TRBD1 (5 bases). Trimming cost V 10 bases and J 10 bases, with 28 bases left between them. Germline V gene lookup returns CDR1 SGHVS and CDR2 FNYEAQ. This CDR3 has 15 amino acids. For the CDR3, the DNA is TGTGCCACCGCACCCGGAGAGGGGACGATTAGTGTAGCTTTCTTT. The encoded protein is CATAPGEGTISVAFF. The whole variable domain, filled in from reference TRBV7-6 and TRBJ1-1, reads GAGVSQSPRYKVTKRGQDVALRCDPISGHVSLYWYRQALGQGPEFLTYFNYEAQQDKSGLPNDRFSAERPEGSISTLTIQRTEQRDSAMYRCATAPGEGTISVAFFGQGTRLTVV.

V and J are TRBV20-1 and TRBJ1-1; the match to TRBD1 covers 7 bases. The J segment lost 5 bases and the V segment lost 1 base, leaving 7 bases of the junction unmatched. In germline, CDR1 is DFQATT, CDR2 SNEGSKA (reference sequence). This CDR3 has 14 residues. DNA of the CDR3: TGCAGTGCTAGAGGGACAGGTGAATTTACTGAAGCTTTCTTT. As protein: CSARGTGEFTEAFF.

The gene calls are TRBV19 and TRBJ2-1; D is perhaps TRBD1 (5 bases). Germline V gene data show CDR1 as LNHDA and CDR2 as SQIVND (reference sequence). The CDR3 covers 15 residues. Trimming removed 1 base at V and 0 bases at J, with 7 bases between. DNA for the CDR3: TGTGCCAGTAGTATAGGGGGCCACTCCTACAATGAGCAGTTCTTC. Its protein product is CASSIGGHSYNEQFF.

This clonotype was counted only a few times. V usage is TRBV6-1 and J usage is TRBJ1-1; no clear D. Deletions cut 0 bases from V and 1 base from J, with 9 bases between. Germline lookup yields CDR1 MNHNS and CDR2 SASEGT. The CDR3 consists of 15 residues. The CDR3, as DNA: TGTGCCAGCAGTGAAGCTATAGGGTCGAACACTGAAGCTTTCTTT. Protein sequence: CASSEAIGSNTEAFF.

CDR3 coding DNA: TGTGCCAGCAGCTTAGGTGTGGGGGAGGCGGATCTGCCCCAGCATTTT. Amino acid sequence: CASSLGVGEADLPQHF. The V call is TRBV11-2, the J call TRBJ1-5; TRBD1 is a possible D gene (5 bases). CDR1 and CDR2 from the germline V gene are SGHAT and FQNNGV. V lost 1 base and J lost 9, with 19 bases in between. This CDR3 is 16 amino acids long.

This chain joins TRBV5-6 and TRBJ2-1; unclear D gene. Trimming removed 3 bases at V and 1 base at J, with 11 bases between. This CDR3 comprises 15 residues. The germline V gene encodes CDR1 SGHDT and CDR2 YYEEEE. CDR3 nucleotides: TGTGCCAGCAGCTATCGTATAACATCCTACAATGAGCAGTTCTTC. Translating gives CASSYRITSYNEQFF.

This clonotype was seen a handful of times. The rearrangement joins TRBV6-4 to TRBJ2-2; 7 bases map to TRBD2. V lost 2 bases, J lost 3 bases, and 0 bases stayed unmatched. The CDR3 extends over 14 amino acids. CDR1 and CDR2 (germline): MRHNA, SNTAGT. CDR3 in DNA: TGTGCCAGCAGTGACGGGGGGGACACCGGGGAGCTGTTTTTT. Translated: CASSDGGDTGELFF.

The chain combines TRBV4-2 with TRBJ1-1, with TRBD1 as a possible D gene (5 bases). The CDR3 is 14 residues long. Germline values: CDR1 LGHNA, CDR2 YNFKEQ. Trimming shortened V by 1 base and J by 6 bases, and 12 bases separated the two germline ends. CDR3 sequence (DNA): TGTGCCAGCAGCCAAGTTGGGGGGAAGGCTGAAGCTTTCTTT. This translates into CASSQVGGKAEAFF.

As DNA, the CDR3 is TGTGCCAGCAGCGCCTACTTGACAGCCCATCGCTCACAGGGCTACACCTTC. It is translated as CASSAYLTAHRSQGYTF. The chain links TRBV9 to TRBJ1-2; D might be TRBD1 (5 bases). The CDR3 extends over 17 amino acids. From germline, CDR1 is SGDLS and CDR2 YYNGEE. V was trimmed by 3 bases and J by 8 bases, leaving 26 bases between them.

The chain uses TRBV20-1 and TRBJ1-1; unclear D gene. Germline V CDR1 and CDR2: DFQATT, SNEGSKA (reference sequence). CDR3 length: 11 amino acids. The V end lost 5 bases, the J end lost 6 bases, and 10 bases lay between the germline ends. CDR3 DNA: TGCAGTGCTGGACCCGTGTCTGAAGCTTTCTTT. This codes for CSAGPVSEAFF.